This T cell receptor beta chain appears in the sequencing data of a study of patients and donors after allogeneic stem cell transplantation. CDR1 is LGHNA, CDR2 YNFKEQ, per germline. The V segment lost 4 bases and the J segment 6 bases; nucleotides outside the gene matches: 11. CDR3 size: 16 residues. MiXCR, run by TCRdb on the RT-PCR reads, gives a single entry per CDR3 protein. This sample has 150,000 to 200,000 distinct CDR3 sequences, with approximately 24% found just once. Sample: blood, either unsorted or a sorted T cell fraction (not recorded which). The V call is TRBV4-2, the J call TRBJ1-5; 8 bases align to TRBD1. This TCR derives from a human donor who was either an allogeneic HSCT recipient or a stem cell or donor lymphocyte infusion donor (not recorded which). It is not recorded whose cells these are; they may come from a transplant donor. In DNA, the CDR3 is TGTGCCAGCAGCCCGTTCTCAGGGGGCGCCGGTCAGCCCCAGCATTTT. This encodes CASSPFSGGAGQPQHF.